Listed below are T cell receptor beta chains from one sample, sequenced in a study of radiation and T cells in renal cell carcinoma. Measured with immunoSEQ multiplex PCR; TCRdb has only the in-frame clones, and not every one. The sample carries roughly 140,000 clones, around 90% recorded once. The source material was blood, sampled from a patient whose treatment included radiotherapy and nephrectomy. These receptors all stem from a woman in her 50s with renal cell carcinoma. Each CDR3 is given with its conserved first and last residue. D genes are given only for firm matches. Not all rows give a size; the values are once, few, many and, for expanded clones, a class.

>once|TRBV6-4|NA|TRBJ1-1
CASSEQRNTEAFF
TGTGCCAGCAGTGAACAGAGGAACACTGAAGCTTTCTTT
>NA|TRBV28|NA|TRBJ1-6
CASSREGFSPLHF
TGTGCCAGCAGTCGTGAGGGGTTTTCACCCCTCCACTTT
>NA|TRBV11-3|NA|TRBJ1-1
CASSFSTNTEAFF
TGTGCCAGCAGCTTTAGCACGAACACTGAAGCTTTCTTT
>NA|TRBV10-2|NA|TRBJ1-1
CASSESSRAETEAFF
TGCGCCAGCAGTGAGTCGAGCAGGGCGGAGACTGAAGCTTTCTTT
>NA|TRBV5-1|TRBD1|TRBJ1-1
CASSSGTGSNTEAFF
TGCGCCAGCAGCTCTGGGACAGGATCGAACACTGAAGCTTTCTTT
>NA|TRBV19|NA|TRBJ1-2
CASSLRDPTSYGYTF
TGTGCCAGTAGTCTCCGGGACCCCACTAGCTATGGCTACACCTTC
>NA|TRBV28|NA|TRBJ2-5
CASSFSRVLKETQYF
TGTGCCAGCAGTTTCTCTAGGGTTTTGAAAGAGACCCAGTACTTC
>few|TRBV4-2|TRBD1|TRBJ2-5
CASSQSGQGSARETQYF
TGTGCCAGCAGCCAATCAGGACAGGGGTCAGCGCGGGAGACCCAGTACTTC
>NA|TRBV14|NA|TRBJ1-2
CASSAVGGIYGYTF
TGTGCCAGCAGTGCGGTAGGGGGGATCTATGGCTACACCTTC
>NA|TRBV19|TRBD1|TRBJ2-7
CASTRDRESYEQYF
TGTGCCAGTACCCGGGACAGGGAATCCTACGAGCAGTACTTC
>few|TRBV11-2|NA|TRBJ2-5
CASSWAERETQYF
TGTGCCAGCAGCTGGGCGGAAAGGGAGACCCAGTACTTC
>once|TRBV29-1|NA|TRBJ1-5
CSAGENSNQPQHF
TGCAGCGCTGGGGAGAATAGCAATCAGCCCCAGCATTTT
>NA|TRBV7-6|NA|TRBJ2-1
CASSPRPWGASYNEQFF
TGTGCCAGCAGCCCACGGCCGTGGGGGGCCAGCTACAATGAGCAGTTCTTC
>NA|TRBV6-4|NA|TRBJ2-1
CASSVNRDNEQFF
TGTGCCAGCAGTGTAAACAGGGACAATGAGCAGTTCTTC
>NA|TRBV6-1|NA|TRBJ2-1
CASSSLQGSSYEQFF
TGTGCCAGCAGTTCCCTGCAGGGCTCTTCGTATGAGCAGTTCTTC
>NA|TRBV9|TRBD2|TRBJ2-5
CASSVGISGLAVETQYF
TGTGCCAGCAGCGTAGGGATCTCGGGACTAGCGGTGGAGACCCAGTACTTC
>NA|TRBV7-3|TRBD2|TRBJ2-3
CASSFGLATDTQYF
TGTGCCAGCAGCTTTGGACTAGCCACAGATACGCAGTATTTT
>NA|TRBV7-2|NA|TRBJ2-7
CASIPGGTGHIEQYF
TGTGCCAGCATCCCGGGGGGGACAGGTCACATCGAGCAGTACTTC
>NA|TRBV2|NA|TRBJ2-7
CASSPQGGNYEQYF
TGTGCCAGCAGCCCACAGGGGGGGAACTACGAGCAGTACTTC
>NA|TRBV19|TRBD1|TRBJ1-4
CASTPQRDREGEKLFF
TGTGCCAGTACCCCCCAACGTGACAGGGAAGGTGAAAAACTGTTTTTT
>NA|TRBV5-4|TRBD1|TRBJ1-1
CASSPRTGSPRNTEAFF
TGTGCCAGCAGCCCAAGGACAGGATCCCCCCGGAACACTGAAGCTTTCTTT
>NA|TRBV11-3|NA|TRBJ2-1
CASSLRQGSYNEQFF
TGTGCCAGCAGCTTGAGGCAGGGCTCCTACAATGAGCAGTTCTTC
>NA|TRBV19|TRBD1|TRBJ2-5
CASSPRDRSQVPRETQYF
TGTGCCAGTAGCCCCCGGGACAGGAGCCAAGTGCCTCGGGAGACCCAGTACTTC
>NA|TRBV29-1|NA|TRBJ2-3
CSVGGGADTQYF
TGCAGCGTTGGTGGGGGCGCAGATACGCAGTATTTT
>few|TRBV4-2|NA|TRBJ1-5
CASSQEAGKTMQPQHF
TGTGCCAGCAGCCAAGAGGCAGGGAAGACGATGCAGCCCCAGCATTTT
>NA|TRBV2|NA|TRBJ2-2
CASSEAGATGELFF
TGTGCCAGCAGTGAGGCAGGGGCCACCGGGGAGCTGTTTTTT
>once|TRBV5-6|NA|TRBJ1-3
CASSPDIGNTIYF
TGTGCCAGCAGCCCGGACATCGGAAACACCATATATTTT
>NA|TRBV5-6|NA|TRBJ2-4
CASSLTGQNIQYF
TGTGCCAGCAGCTTGACGGGACAAAACATTCAGTACTTC
>NA|TRBV30|TRBD1|TRBJ2-7
CAWSATTGESYEQYF
TGTGCCTGGAGTGCGACGACAGGGGAGTCCTACGAGCAGTACTTC
>few|TRBV30|NA|TRBJ1-1
CAWSPQDPASEAFF
TGTGCCTGGAGTCCCCAGGACCCCGCGTCTGAAGCTTTCTTT
>NA|TRBV19|NA|TRBJ1-6
CASSILGFSYNSPLHF
TGTGCCAGTAGTATCTTGGGTTTCTCCTATAATTCACCCCTCCACTTT
>NA|TRBV4-1|NA|TRBJ2-3
CASSQDGGFGDTQYF
TGCGCCAGCAGCCAAGATGGGGGTTTTGGTGATACGCAGTATTTT
>NA|TRBV7-2|NA|TRBJ2-7
CASSRQYEQYF
TGTGCCAGCAGCCGACAATACGAGCAGTACTTC
>few|TRBV19|TRBD1|TRBJ1-5
CASSTISQGGNQPQHF
TGTGCCAGTAGTACTATATCACAGGGGGGAAATCAGCCCCAGCATTTT
>NA|TRBV6-1|NA|TRBJ1-6
CASSEGVGDSPLHF
TGTGCCAGCAGTGAAGGAGTAGGCGACTCACCCCTCCACTTT
>few|TRBV5-1|TRBD1|TRBJ1-6
CASSPDRASPLHF
TGCGCCAGCAGCCCAGACAGGGCTTCACCCCTCCACTTT
>once|TRBV14|NA|TRBJ1-2
CASSEDRNYGYTF
TGTGCCAGCAGCGAAGACAGGAATTATGGCTACACCTTC
>NA|TRBV7-8|TRBD1|TRBJ1-3
CASSLAGQAIFYSGNTIYF
TGTGCCAGCAGCTTAGCGGGACAGGCGATTTTCTACTCTGGAAACACCATATATTTT
>NA|TRBV9|NA|TRBJ2-6
CASSPSGRFANVLTF
TGTGCCAGCAGCCCTAGTGGGCGGTTTGCCAACGTCCTGACTTTC
>NA|TRBV5-1|TRBD1|TRBJ2-1
CASSSTLQGAVEQFF
TGCGCCAGCAGCTCCACATTACAGGGGGCGGTTGAGCAGTTCTTC
>once|TRBV6-6|TRBD1|TRBJ2-4
CASSTTGEGLNIQYF
TGTGCCAGCAGTACCACAGGGGAAGGGCTGAACATTCAGTACTTC
>NA|TRBV5-1|TRBD1|TRBJ2-4
CASRSDRVLAKNIQYF
TGCGCCAGCAGATCAGACAGGGTTTTAGCCAAAAACATTCAGTACTTC